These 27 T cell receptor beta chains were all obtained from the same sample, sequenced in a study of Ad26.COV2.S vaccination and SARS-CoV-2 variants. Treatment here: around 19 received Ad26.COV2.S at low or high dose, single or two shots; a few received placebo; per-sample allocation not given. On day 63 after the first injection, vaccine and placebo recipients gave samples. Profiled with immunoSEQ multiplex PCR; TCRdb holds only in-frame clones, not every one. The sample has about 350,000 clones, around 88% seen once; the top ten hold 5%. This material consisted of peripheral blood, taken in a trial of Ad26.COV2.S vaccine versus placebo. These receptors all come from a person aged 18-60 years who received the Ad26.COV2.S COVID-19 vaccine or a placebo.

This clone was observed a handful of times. DNA of the CDR3: TGTGCCAGCAGCCAAGATACAGGGTACCAGCCCCAGCATTTT. This sequence encodes CASSQDTGYQPQHF. This chain connects TRBV3-1 (or the pseudogene TRBV3-2) to TRBJ1-5, with D possibly matching TRBD1 (6 bases). V shed 0 bases and J shed 7 bases, with 10 bases lying between them. The CDR3 loop spans 14 amino acids. Germline V gene lookup returns CDR1 LGHDT and CDR2 YNNKEL (reference sequence).

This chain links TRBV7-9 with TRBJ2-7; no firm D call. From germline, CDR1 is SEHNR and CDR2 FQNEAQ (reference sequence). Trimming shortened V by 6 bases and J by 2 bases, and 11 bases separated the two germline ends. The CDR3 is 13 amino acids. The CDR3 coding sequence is TGTGCCAGCAGTCCGGACGGAGCCTACGAGCAGTACTTC. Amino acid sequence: CASSPDGAYEQYF.

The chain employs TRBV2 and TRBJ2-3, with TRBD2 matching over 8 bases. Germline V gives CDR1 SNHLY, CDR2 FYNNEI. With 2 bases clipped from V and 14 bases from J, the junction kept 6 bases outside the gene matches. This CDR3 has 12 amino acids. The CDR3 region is CASSELAGRRYF. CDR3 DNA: TGTGCCAGCAGTGAATTAGCGGGGAGGAGGTATTTT. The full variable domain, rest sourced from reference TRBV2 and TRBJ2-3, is EPEVTQTPSHQVTQMGQEVILRCVPISNHLYFYWYRQILGQKVEFLVSFYNNEISEKSEIFDDQFSVERPDGSNFTLKIRSTKLEDSAMYFCASSELAGRRYFGPGTRLTVL.

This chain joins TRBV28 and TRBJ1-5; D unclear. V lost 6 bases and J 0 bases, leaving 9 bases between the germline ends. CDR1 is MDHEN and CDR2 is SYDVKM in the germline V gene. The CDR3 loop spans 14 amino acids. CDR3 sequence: CASSSGYSNQPQHF. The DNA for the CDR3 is TGTGCCAGCAGCTCCGGTTATAGCAATCAGCCCCAGCATTTT. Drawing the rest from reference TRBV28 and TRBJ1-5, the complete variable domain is DVKVTQSSRYLVKRTGEKVFLECVQDMDHENMFWYRQDPGLGLRLIYFSYDVKMKEKGDIPEGYSVSREKKERFSLILESASTNQTSMYLCASSSGYSNQPQHFGDGTRLSIL.

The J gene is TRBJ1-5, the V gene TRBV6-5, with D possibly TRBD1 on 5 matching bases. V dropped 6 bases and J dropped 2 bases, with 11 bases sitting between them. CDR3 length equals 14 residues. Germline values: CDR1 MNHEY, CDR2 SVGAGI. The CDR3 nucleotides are TGTGCCAGCAGACCCCTGACAGGCAATCAGCCCCAGCATTTT. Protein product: CASRPLTGNQPQHF.

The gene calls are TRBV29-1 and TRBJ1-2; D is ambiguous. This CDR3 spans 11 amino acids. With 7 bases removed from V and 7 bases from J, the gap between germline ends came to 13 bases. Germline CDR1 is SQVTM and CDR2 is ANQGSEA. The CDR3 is CSGAYNAGYTF. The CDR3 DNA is TGCAGCGGAGCATATAACGCTGGCTACACCTTC.

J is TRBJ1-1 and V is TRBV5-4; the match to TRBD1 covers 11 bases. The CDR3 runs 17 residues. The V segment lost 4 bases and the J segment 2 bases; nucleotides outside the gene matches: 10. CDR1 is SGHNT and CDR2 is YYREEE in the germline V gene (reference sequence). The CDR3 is CASSQGQGARGNTEAFF. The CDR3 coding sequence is TGTGCCAGCAGCCAAGGACAGGGGGCGAGAGGTAACACTGAAGCTTTCTTT.

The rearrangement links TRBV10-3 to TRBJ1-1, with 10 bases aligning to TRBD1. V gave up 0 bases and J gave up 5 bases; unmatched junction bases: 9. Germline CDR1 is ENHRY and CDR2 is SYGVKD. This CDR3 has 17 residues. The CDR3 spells CAISESSRDRGWTEAFF. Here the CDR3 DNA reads TGTGCCATCAGTGAGTCGAGCCGGGACAGGGGTTGGACTGAAGCTTTCTTT.

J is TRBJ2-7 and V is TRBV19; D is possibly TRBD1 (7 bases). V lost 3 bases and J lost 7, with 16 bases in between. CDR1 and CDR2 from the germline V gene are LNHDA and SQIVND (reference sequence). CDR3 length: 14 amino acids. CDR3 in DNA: TGTGCCAGTAGTATGGGGACAGCGGAGGGAGAGCAGTACTTC. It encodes CASSMGTAEGEQYF.

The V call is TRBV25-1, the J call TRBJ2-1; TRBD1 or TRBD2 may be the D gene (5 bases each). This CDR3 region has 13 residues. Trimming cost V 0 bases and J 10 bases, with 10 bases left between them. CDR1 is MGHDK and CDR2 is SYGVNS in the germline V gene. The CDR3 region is CASSEYYRREQFF. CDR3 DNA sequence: TGTGCCAGCAGTGAATATTACAGGAGGGAGCAGTTCTTC.

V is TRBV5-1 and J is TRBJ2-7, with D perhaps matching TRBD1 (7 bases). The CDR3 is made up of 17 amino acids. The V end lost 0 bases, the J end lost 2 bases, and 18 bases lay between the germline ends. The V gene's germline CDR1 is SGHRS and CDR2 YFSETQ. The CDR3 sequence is CASSLDLEGAITYEQYF. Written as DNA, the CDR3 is TGCGCCAGCAGCTTGGATTTGGAGGGGGCGATTACCTACGAGCAGTACTTC. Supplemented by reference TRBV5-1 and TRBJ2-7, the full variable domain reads KAGVTQTPRYLIKTRGQQVTLSCSPISGHRSVSWYQQTPGQGLQFLFEYFSETQRNKGNFPGRFSGRQFSNSRSEMNVSTLELGDSALYLCASSLDLEGAITYEQYFGPGTRLTVT.

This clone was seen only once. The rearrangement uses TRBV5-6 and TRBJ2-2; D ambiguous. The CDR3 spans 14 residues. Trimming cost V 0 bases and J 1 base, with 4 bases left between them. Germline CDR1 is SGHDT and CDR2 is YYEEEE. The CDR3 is CASSLGENTGELFF. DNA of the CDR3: TGTGCCAGCAGCTTGGGCGAGAACACCGGGGAGCTGTTTTTT.

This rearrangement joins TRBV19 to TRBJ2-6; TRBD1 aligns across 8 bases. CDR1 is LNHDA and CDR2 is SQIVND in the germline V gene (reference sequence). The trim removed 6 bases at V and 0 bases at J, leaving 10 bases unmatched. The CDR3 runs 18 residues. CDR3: CASRMWGTGSSGANVLTF. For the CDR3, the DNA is TGTGCCAGTAGGATGTGGGGGACAGGAAGCTCTGGGGCCAACGTCCTGACTTTC. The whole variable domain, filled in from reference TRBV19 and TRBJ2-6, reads DGGITQSPKYLFRKEGQNVTLSCEQNLNHDAMYWYRQDPGQGLRLIYYSQIVNDFQKGDIAEGYSVSREKKESFPLTVTSAQKNPTAFYLCASRMWGTGSSGANVLTFGAGSRLTVL.

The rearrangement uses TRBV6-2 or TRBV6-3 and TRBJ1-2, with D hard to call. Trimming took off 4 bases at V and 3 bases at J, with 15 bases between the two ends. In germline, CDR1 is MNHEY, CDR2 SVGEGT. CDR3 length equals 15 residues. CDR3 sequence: CASSSHLGGDYGYTF. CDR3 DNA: TGTGCCAGCAGTTCCCACCTCGGCGGCGACTATGGCTACACCTTC.

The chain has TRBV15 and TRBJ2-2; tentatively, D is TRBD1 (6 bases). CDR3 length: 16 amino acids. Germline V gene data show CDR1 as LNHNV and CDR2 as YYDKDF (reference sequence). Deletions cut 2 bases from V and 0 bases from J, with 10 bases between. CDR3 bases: TGTGCCACCAGCAGACACAGGGAAACGAACACCGGGGAGCTGTTTTTT. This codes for CATSRHRETNTGELFF. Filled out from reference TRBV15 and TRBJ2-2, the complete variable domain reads DAMVIQNPRYQVTQFGKPVTLSCSQTLNHNVMYWYQQKSSQAPKLLFHYYDKDFNNEADTPDNFQSRRPNTSFCFLDIRSPGLGDTAMYLCATSRHRETNTGELFFGEGSRLTVL.

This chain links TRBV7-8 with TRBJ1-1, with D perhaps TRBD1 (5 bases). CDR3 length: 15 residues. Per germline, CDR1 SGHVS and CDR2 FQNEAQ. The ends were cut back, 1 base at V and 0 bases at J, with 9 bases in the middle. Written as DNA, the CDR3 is TGTGCCAGCAGCTTAGAGGGGACGGTGAACACTGAAGCTTTCTTT. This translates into CASSLEGTVNTEAFF.

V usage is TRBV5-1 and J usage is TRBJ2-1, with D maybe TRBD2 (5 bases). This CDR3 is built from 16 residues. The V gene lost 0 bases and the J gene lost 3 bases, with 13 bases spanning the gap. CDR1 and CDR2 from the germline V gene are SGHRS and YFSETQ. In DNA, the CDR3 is TGCGCCAGCAGCTTGGCTGTGGGAGTGAGCTACAATGAGCAGTTCTTC. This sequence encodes CASSLAVGVSYNEQFF.

The CDR3 bases are TGTGCCAGCAGTTACTCGACAGGGGGTTCTGGAAACACCATATATTTT. Translated: CASSYSTGGSGNTIYF. The V gene is TRBV6-6, the J gene TRBJ1-3; 9 bases agree with TRBD1. Trimming cost V 0 bases and J 1 base; bases outside gene matches: 1. The CDR3 is made up of 16 amino acids. CDR1 MNHNY and CDR2 SVGAGI come from the germline V gene (reference sequence).

CDR3 DNA: TGTGCCAGCAGCTTAGGGTCTATATTAAATGAGCAGTTCTTC. It codes for CASSLGSILNEQFF. The genes are TRBV7-8 and TRBJ2-1, with D unresolved. The CDR3 has 14 amino acids. V dropped 1 base and J dropped 7 bases, with 11 bases sitting between them. CDR1 is SGHVS, CDR2 FQNEAQ, per germline.

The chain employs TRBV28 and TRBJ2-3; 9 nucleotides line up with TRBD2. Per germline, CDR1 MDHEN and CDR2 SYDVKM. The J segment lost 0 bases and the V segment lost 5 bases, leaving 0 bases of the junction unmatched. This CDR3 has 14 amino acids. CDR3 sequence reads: CASSSGGSTDTQYF. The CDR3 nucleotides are TGTGCCAGCAGTAGCGGGGGGAGCACAGATACGCAGTATTTT. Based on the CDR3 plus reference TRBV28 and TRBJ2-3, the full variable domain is DVKVTQSSRYLVKRTGEKVFLECVQDMDHENMFWYRQDPGLGLRLIYFSYDVKMKEKGDIPEGYSVSREKKERFSLILESASTNQTSMYLCASSSGGSTDTQYFGPGTRLTVL.

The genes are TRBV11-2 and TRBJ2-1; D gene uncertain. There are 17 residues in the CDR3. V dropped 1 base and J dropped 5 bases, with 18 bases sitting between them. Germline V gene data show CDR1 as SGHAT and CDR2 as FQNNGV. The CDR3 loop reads CASSLGVLRQNHNEQFF. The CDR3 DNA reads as TGTGCCAGCAGCTTAGGGGTCCTCCGGCAAAATCACAATGAGCAGTTCTTC.

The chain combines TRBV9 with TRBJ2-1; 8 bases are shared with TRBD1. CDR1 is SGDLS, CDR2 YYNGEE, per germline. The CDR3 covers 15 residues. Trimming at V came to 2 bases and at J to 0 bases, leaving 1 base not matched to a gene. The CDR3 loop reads CASSVGQGSYNEQFF. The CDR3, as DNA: TGTGCCAGCAGCGTTGGACAGGGCTCCTACAATGAGCAGTTCTTC.

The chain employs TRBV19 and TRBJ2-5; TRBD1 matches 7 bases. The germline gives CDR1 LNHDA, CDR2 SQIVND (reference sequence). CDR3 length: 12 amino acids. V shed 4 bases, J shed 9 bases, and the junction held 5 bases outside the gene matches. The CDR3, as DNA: TGTGCCAGTAGTACGTCAGGGGGTCCCCAGTACTTC. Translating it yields CASSTSGGPQYF.

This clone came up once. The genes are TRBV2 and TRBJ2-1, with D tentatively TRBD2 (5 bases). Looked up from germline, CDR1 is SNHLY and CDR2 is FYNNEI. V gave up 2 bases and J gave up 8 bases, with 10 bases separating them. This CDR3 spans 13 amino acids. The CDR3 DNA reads TGTGCCAGCAGTGAAATGGGGAGCGATGAGCAGTTCTTC. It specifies CASSEMGSDEQFF.

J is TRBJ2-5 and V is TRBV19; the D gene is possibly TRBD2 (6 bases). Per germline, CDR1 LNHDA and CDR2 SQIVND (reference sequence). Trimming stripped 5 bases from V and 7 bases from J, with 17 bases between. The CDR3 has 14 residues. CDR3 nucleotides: TGTGCCAGTAGTTCCTCGGAGGGGAGAGGGACCCAGTACTTC. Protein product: CASSSSEGRGTQYF.

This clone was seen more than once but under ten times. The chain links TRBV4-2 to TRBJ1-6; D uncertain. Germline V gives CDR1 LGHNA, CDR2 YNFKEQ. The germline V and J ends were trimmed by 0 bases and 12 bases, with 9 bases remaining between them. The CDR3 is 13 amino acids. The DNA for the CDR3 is TGTGCCAGCAGCCAAGATCGAACGCGACCCCTCCACTTT. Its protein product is CASSQDRTRPLHF.

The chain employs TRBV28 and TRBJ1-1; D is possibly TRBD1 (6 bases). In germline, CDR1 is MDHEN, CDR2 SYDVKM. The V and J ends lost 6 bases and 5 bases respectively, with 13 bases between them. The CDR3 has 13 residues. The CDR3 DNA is TGTGCCAGCAGCTCTACAGGGTATACTGAAGCTTTCTTT. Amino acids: CASSSTGYTEAFF.